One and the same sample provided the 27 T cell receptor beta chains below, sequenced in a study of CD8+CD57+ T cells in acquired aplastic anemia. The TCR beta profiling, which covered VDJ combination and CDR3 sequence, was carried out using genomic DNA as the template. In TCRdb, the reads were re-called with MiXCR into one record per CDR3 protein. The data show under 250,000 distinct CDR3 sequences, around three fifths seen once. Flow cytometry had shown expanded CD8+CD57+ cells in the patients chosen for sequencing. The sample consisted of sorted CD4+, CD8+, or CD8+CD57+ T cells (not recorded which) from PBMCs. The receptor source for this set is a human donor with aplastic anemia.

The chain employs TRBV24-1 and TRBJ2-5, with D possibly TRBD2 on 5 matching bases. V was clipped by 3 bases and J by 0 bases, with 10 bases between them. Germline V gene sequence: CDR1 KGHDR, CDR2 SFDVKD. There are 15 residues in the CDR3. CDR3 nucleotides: TGTGCCACCAGTGATCCACTCGGGGACCAAGAGACCCAGTACTTC. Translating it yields CATSDPLGDQETQYF.

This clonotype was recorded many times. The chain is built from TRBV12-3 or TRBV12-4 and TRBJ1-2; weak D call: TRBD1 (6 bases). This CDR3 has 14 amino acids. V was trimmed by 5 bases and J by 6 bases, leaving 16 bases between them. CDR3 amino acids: CASSAGTPLDGYTF. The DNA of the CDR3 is TGTGCCAGCAGTGCCGGGACACCACTTGATGGCTACACCTTC.

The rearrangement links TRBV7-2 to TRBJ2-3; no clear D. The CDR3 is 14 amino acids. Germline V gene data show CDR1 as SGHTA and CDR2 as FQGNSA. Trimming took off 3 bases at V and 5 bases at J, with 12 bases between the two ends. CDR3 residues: CASSLWAAGDTQYF. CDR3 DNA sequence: TGTGCCAGCAGCTTGTGGGCAGCCGGAGATACGCAGTATTTT. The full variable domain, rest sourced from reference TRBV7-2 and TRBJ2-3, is GAGVSQSPSNKVTEKGKDVELRCDPISGHTALYWYRQSLGQGLEFLIYFQGNSAPDKSGLPSDRFSAERTGGSVSTLTIQRTQQEDSAVYLCASSLWAAGDTQYFGPGTRLTVL.

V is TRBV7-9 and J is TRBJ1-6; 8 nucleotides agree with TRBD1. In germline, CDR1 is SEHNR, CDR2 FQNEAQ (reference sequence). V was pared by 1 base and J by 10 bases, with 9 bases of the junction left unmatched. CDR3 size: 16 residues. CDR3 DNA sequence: TGTGCCAGCAGCTTAGATCCAGGACAGGGTCGCTCACCCCTCCACTTT. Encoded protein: CASSLDPGQGRSPLHF.

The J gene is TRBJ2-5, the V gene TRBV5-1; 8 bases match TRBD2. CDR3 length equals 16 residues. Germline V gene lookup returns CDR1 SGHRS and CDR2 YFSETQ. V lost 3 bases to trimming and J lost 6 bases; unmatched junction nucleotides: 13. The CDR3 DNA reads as TGCGCCAGCAGCTGGCAGAGTGGGGGACTAGGGAAGACCCAGTACTTC. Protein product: CASSWQSGGLGKTQYF.

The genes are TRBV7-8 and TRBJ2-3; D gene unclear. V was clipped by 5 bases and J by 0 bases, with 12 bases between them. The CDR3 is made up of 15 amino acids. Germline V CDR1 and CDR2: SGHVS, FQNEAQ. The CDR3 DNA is TGTGCCAGCAGCCCCCTAGTGGGCAGCACAGATACGCAGTATTTT. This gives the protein CASSPLVGSTDTQYF.

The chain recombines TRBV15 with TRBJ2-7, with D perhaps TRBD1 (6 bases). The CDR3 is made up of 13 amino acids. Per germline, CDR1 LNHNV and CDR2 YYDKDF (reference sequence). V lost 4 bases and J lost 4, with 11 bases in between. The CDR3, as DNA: TGTGCCACCAGCACCGACAGGCCATACGAGCAGTACTTC. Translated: CATSTDRPYEQYF.

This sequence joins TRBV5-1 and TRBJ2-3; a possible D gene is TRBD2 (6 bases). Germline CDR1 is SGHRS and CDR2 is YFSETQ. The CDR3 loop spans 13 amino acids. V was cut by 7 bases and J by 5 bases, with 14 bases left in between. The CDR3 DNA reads TGCGCCAGCGGAAAAGTGGGAGGAGATACGCAGTATTTT. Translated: CASGKVGGDTQYF. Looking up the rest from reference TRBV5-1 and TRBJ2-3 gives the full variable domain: KAGVTQTPRYLIKTRGQQVTLSCSPISGHRSVSWYQQTPGQGLQFLFEYFSETQRNKGNFPGRFSGRQFSNSRSEMNVSTLELGDSALYLCASGKVGGDTQYFGPGTRLTVL.

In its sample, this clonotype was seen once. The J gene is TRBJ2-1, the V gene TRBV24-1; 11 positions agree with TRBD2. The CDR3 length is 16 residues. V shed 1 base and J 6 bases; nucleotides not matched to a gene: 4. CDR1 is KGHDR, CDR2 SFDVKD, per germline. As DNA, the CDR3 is TGTGCCACCAGTGATTTCACTAGCGGGAGAACCAATGAGCAGTTCTTC. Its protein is CATSDFTSGRTNEQFF.

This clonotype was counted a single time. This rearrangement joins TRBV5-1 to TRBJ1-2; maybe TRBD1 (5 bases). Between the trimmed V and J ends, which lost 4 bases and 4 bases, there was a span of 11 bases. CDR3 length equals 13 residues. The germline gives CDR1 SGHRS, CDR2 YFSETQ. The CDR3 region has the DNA TGCGCCAGCAGCACGGACAATAGCTATGGCTACACCTTC. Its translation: CASSTDNSYGYTF.

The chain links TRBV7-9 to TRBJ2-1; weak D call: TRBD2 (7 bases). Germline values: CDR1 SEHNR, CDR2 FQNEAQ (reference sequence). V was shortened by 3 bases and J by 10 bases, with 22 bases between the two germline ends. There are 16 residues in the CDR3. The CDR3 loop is CASSFVSGVAGVEQFF. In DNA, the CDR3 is TGTGCCAGCAGCTTTGTAAGCGGGGTTGCAGGGGTGGAGCAGTTCTTC.

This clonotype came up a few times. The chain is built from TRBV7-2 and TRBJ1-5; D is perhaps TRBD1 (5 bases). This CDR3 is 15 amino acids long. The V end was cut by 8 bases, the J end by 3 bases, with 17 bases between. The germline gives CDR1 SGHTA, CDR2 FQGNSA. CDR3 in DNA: TGTGCCAGCCAGGGTCAGGCACATAACAATCAGCCCCAGCATTTT. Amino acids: CASQGQAHNNQPQHF.

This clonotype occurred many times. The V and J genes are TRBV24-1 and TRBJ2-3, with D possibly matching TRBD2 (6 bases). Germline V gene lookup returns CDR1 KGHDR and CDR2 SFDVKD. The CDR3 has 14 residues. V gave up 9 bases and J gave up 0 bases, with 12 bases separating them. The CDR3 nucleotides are TGTGCCACCGCTGGGGCGGGGAGCACAGATACGCAGTATTTT. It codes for CATAGAGSTDTQYF.

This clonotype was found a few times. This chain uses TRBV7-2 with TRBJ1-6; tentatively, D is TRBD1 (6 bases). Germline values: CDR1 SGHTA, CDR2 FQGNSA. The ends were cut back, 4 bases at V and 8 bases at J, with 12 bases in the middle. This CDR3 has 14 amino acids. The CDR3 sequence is CASSSIKGDSPLHF. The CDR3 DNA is TGTGCCAGCAGCTCTATCAAGGGGGATTCACCCCTCCACTTT.

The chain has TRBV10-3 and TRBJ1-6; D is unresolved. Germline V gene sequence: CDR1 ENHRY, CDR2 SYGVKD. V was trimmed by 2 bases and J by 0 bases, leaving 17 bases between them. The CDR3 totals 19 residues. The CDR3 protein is CAISEPDMGKGSYNSPLHF. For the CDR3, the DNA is TGTGCCATCAGTGAGCCAGACATGGGGAAGGGCTCCTATAATTCACCCCTCCACTTT.

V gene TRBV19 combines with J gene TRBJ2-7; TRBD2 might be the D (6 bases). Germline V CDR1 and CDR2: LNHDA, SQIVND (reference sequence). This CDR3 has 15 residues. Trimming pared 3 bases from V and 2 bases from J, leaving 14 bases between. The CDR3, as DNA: TGTGCCAGTAGTATGACGCTAGCGAGACCCTACGAGCAGTACTTC. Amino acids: CASSMTLARPYEQYF.

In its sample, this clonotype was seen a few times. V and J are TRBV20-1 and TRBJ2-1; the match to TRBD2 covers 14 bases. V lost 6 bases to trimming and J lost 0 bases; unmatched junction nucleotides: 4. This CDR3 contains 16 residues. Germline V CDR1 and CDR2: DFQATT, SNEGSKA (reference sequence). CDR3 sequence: CSAGTSGGSSYNEQFF. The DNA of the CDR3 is TGCAGTGCAGGGACTAGCGGGGGCAGCTCCTACAATGAGCAGTTCTTC.

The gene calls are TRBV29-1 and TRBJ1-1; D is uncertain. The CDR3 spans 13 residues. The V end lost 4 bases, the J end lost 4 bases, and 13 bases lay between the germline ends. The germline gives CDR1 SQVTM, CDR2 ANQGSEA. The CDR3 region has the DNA TGCAGCGTTGTAGGGCAATTTGTCACTGAAGCTTTCTTT. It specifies CSVVGQFVTEAFF.

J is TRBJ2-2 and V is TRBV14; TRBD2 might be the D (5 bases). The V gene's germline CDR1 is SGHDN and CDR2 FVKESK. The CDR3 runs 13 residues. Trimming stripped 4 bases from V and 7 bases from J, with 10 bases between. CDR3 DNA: TGTGCCAGCAGCCTAAATGCGGGCGGGGAGCTGTTTTTT. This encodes CASSLNAGGELFF.

CDR3 sequence: CATSDPRGGTDTQYF. CDR3 DNA: TGTGCCACCAGTGATCCCAGGGGTGGGACAGATACGCAGTATTTT. The chain joins TRBV24-1 to TRBJ2-3; the D gene is possibly TRBD1 (6 bases). The CDR3 has 15 amino acids. Germline CDR1 KGHDR, CDR2 SFDVKD. V lost 3 bases and J lost 3, with 12 bases in between.

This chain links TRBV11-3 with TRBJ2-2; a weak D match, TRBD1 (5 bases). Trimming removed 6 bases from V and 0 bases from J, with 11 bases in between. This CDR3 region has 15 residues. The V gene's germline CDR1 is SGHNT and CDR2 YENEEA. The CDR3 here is CASSRTNANTGELFF. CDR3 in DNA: TGTGCCAGCAGTCGGACAAACGCGAACACCGGGGAGCTGTTTTTT.

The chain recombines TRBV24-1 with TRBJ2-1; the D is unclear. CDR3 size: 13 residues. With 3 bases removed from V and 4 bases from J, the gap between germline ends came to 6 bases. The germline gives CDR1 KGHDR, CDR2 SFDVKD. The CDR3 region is CATSDKRYNEQFF. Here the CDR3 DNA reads TGTGCCACCAGTGATAAAAGATACAATGAGCAGTTCTTC.

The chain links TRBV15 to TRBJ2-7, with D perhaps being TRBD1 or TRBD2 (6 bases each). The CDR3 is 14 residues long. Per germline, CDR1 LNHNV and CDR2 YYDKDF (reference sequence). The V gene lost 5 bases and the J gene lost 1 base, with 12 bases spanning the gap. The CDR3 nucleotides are TGTGCCACCAGCGGAGGGGACACTTCCTACGAGCAGTACTTC. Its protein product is CATSGGDTSYEQYF.

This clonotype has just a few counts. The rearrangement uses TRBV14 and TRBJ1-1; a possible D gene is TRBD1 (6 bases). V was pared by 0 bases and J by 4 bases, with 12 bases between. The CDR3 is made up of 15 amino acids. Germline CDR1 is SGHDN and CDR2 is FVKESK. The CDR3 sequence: CASSQEGGMSTEAFF. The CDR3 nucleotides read TGTGCCAGCAGCCAAGAAGGGGGGATGAGCACTGAAGCTTTCTTT. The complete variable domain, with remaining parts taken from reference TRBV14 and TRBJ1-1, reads EAGVTQFPSHSVIEKGQTVTLRCDPISGHDNLYWYRRVMGKEIKFLLHFVKESKQDESGMPNNRFLAERTGGTYSTLKVQPAELEDSGVYFCASSQEGGMSTEAFFGQGTRLTVV.

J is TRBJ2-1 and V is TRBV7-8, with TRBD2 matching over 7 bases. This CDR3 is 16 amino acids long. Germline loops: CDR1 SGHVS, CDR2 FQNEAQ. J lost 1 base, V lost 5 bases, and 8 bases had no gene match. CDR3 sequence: CASSPRLADSYNEQFF. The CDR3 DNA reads TGTGCCAGCAGCCCCCGACTAGCCGATTCCTACAATGAGCAGTTCTTC.

The CDR3 here is CASSESRGTATEAFF. The DNA for the CDR3 is TGTGCCAGCAGTGAATCCCGGGGGACGGCCACTGAAGCTTTCTTT. This chain links TRBV25-1 with TRBJ1-1; tentative D call: TRBD1 (5 bases). This CDR3 comprises 15 residues. Per germline, CDR1 MGHDK and CDR2 SYGVNS. Trimming removed 1 base from V and 4 bases from J, with 13 bases in between.

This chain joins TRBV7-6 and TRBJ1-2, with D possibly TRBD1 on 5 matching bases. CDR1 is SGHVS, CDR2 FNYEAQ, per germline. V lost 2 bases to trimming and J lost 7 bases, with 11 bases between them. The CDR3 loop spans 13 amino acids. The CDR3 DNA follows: TGTGCCAGCAGCTTACTGACAGCGGGTGGCTACACCTTC. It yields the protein CASSLLTAGGYTF.